Listed below are T cell receptor beta chains from one sample, sequenced in a study of shared clonotypes between healthy human individuals. The repertoire was sequenced with immunoSEQ multiplex PCR; TCRdb's copy has only in-frame clones and lacks some. This sample yields 1.4 million to 1.5 million clones, of which approximately 96% are seen a single time; approximately 1.2% belongs to the top ten. Material: naive CD4+ T cells sorted from blood. The receptors were gathered from a man aged 25-40 years in good health. The CDR3 runs from the conserved cysteine through the conserved F or W. The order of the fields is V gene, D gene, J gene, clone size, CDR3 DNA, CDR3 protein. A D gene is named only where the DNA matches it firmly. Clone size, where shown, is once, few, many, or a class for clones that have expanded.

V: TRBV10-2; D: .; J: TRBJ2-2; size: .; DNA: TGCGCCAGCAGTGGTGTCGGCGCGAACACCGGGGAGCTGTTTTTT; CDR3: CASSGVGANTGELFF
V: TRBV18; D: TRBD1; J: TRBJ2-5; size: .; DNA: TGTGCCAGCTCACCACGGGACAGGGAGACCCAGTACTTC; CDR3: CASSPRDRETQYF
V: TRBV5-4; D: .; J: TRBJ2-3; size: .; DNA: TGTGCCAGCAGCTTGGGACTAGGACGGGATACGCAGTATTTT; CDR3: CASSLGLGRDTQYF
V: TRBV7-9; D: TRBD2; J: TRBJ2-1; size: .; DNA: TGTGCCAGCAGCTCGGCCGGGAGGGTAAATGAGCAGTTCTTC; CDR3: CASSSAGRVNEQFF
V: TRBV4-1; D: TRBD1; J: TRBJ2-7; size: .; DNA: TGCGCCAGCAGCGTAAGGGACAGGGACTACGAGCAGTACTTC; CDR3: CASSVRDRDYEQYF
V: TRBV6-4; D: .; J: TRBJ2-2; size: few; DNA: TGTGCCAGCAGTGCCACGAACACCGGGGAGCTGTTTTTT; CDR3: CASSATNTGELFF
V: TRBV5-1; D: .; J: TRBJ1-1; size: once; DNA: TGCGCCAGCAGCCCGGGGAGGGTGGGTACTGAAGCTTTCTTT; CDR3: CASSPGRVGTEAFF
V: TRBV29-1; D: .; J: TRBJ2-5; size: .; DNA: TGCAGCGCGAAGGTATTACTGGGAGAGACCCAGTACTTC; CDR3: CSAKVLLGETQYF
V: TRBV5-6; D: .; J: TRBJ2-4; size: .; DNA: TGTGCCAGCAGCCCCCTCGGGGTTGACATTCAGTACTTC; CDR3: CASSPLGVDIQYF
V: TRBV28; D: .; J: TRBJ2-3; size: .; DNA: TGTGCCAGCAGGCTGGGCACAGATACGCAGTATTTT; CDR3: CASRLGTDTQYF
V: TRBV2; D: .; J: TRBJ1-1; size: .; DNA: TGTGCCAGCAGTATTAGTACTAGTGAAGCTTTCTTT; CDR3: CASSISTSEAFF
V: TRBV9; D: TRBD1; J: TRBJ1-1; size: .; DNA: TGTGCCAGCAGCGTAGCCCTAGGACAGGGAGCTTTCTTT; CDR3: CASSVALGQGAFF
V: TRBV28; D: .; J: TRBJ2-6; size: .; DNA: TGTGCCAGCAGTTTACTTCGCGGGGCCAACGTCCTGACTTTC; CDR3: CASSLLRGANVLTF
V: TRBV7-2; D: .; J: TRBJ1-2; size: .; DNA: TGTGCCAGCAGCAAACACAGGGAGAAGGGCTACACCTTC; CDR3: CASSKHREKGYTF
V: TRBV19; D: TRBD2; J: TRBJ2-1; size: .; DNA: TGTGCCAGCGAGACCGGGACTAACCTATACAATGAGCAGTTCTTC; CDR3: CASETGTNLYNEQFF
V: TRBV7-9; D: .; J: TRBJ2-7; size: .; DNA: TGTGCCAGCAGCTTAGGCCAATACTACGAGCAGTACTTC; CDR3: CASSLGQYYEQYF
V: TRBV12-2; D: .; J: TRBJ1-5; size: .; DNA: TGTGCAAGTCGCTTAGCGGGTCCGAAAAGGACAGTTAGCAATCAGCCCCAGCATTTT; CDR3: CASRLAGPKRTVSNQPQHF
V: TRBV18; D: .; J: TRBJ1-2; size: .; DNA: TGTGCCAGCTCACCACTTTCCAGGGAGTCGAATGGCTACACCTTC; CDR3: CASSPLSRESNGYTF
V: TRBV29-1; D: .; J: TRBJ2-7; size: .; DNA: TGCAGCGTTGTGCGGGACAAGGTTATGTACGAGCAGTACTTC; CDR3: CSVVRDKVMYEQYF
V: TRBV28; D: .; J: TRBJ2-7; size: .; DNA: TGTGCCAGCCTTTCTGGTGGCGGCGGGGAGCAGTACTTC; CDR3: CASLSGGGGEQYF
V: TRBV4-3; D: .; J: TRBJ1-1; size: .; DNA: TGCGCCAGCAGCCAAGGCGGGTTTGATGAAGCTTTCTTT; CDR3: CASSQGGFDEAFF
V: TRBV7-9; D: TRBD2; J: TRBJ2-1; size: .; DNA: TGTGCCAGCAGCTTAGAACTAGCGGGAGTCAATGAGCAGTTCTTC; CDR3: CASSLELAGVNEQFF
V: TRBV28; D: TRBD2; J: TRBJ2-1; size: .; DNA: TGTGCCAGCAGTTTACTTATAGCGGGAAAGCAGTTCTTC; CDR3: CASSLLIAGKQFF